The 17 T cell receptor beta chains listed next were all sequenced from one sample in a study of tumor-infiltrating lymphocytes in primary liver carcinoma. Synthesis of TCR beta cDNA was carried out from around 540 ng total RNA with a constant-region primer. Modified slightly, ARM-PCR produced TCR beta libraries over three nested multiplex PCR rounds. With TRBV1-TRBV30 forward primers and a C-beta reverse primer, the first two PCR rounds were run for approximately 10 cycles each. Each CDR3 protein gets one entry after TCRdb re-called the multiplex PCR reads with MiXCR. The profile shows 20,000 to 25,000 distinct CDR3 sequences, around 72% of them singletons. The study co-extracted DNA and RNA from roughly 20-30 mg of unsorted bulk tissue. Sequenced: liver tumor tissue from sampling region 1. Documented subset: tumor region T1, superior pole. The source of these receptors is a man aged 35 to 55 with primary liver carcinoma and hepatitis B virus infection.

A note on this clonotype: The conserved closing phenylalanine or tryptophan is absent in this CDR3, likely reflecting a read error. The V and J genes are TRBV11-2 and TRBJ2-3; D gene uncertain. This CDR3 region has 12 residues. Looked up from germline, CDR1 is SGHAT and CDR2 is FQNNGV. Here the CDR3 DNA reads TGTGCCAGCAGCGCCAGCACATATACACAGTATTCT. Protein product: CASSASTYTQYS.

As concerns this clonotype: As the CDR3 is not closed by the conserved phenylalanine or tryptophan, this likely results from a read error. The limits of the CDR3 on the DNA are not certain, so only TCRdb's listed CDR3 is given. The CDR3: CASRIKGAGEKYL. The chain recombines TRBV6-5 with TRBJ2-7; TRBD1, the table's D call, lacks a check against the DNA. 13 amino acids form the CDR3, both terminal residues included. CDR1 is MNHEY and CDR2 is SVGAGI in the germline V gene.

V usage is TRBV10-3 and J usage is TRBJ2-7; a weak D match, TRBD2 (5 bases). From germline, CDR1 is ENHRY and CDR2 SYGVKD. The CDR3 sequence is 15 residues long. V lost 10 bases and J lost 1, with 20 bases in between. CDR3 nucleotide sequence: TGTGCCACCGCACCTAACGGGGTGCCGTCCTACGAGCAGTACTTC. This gives the protein CATAPNGVPSYEQYF.

Remarks on this clonotype: The DNA is omitted, as the CDR3 cannot be located on it reliably, and the CDR3 follows TCRdb's listing. The chain recombines TRBV29-1 with TRBJ2-1; the DNA was not compared with TRBD1, the D call given in the table. Termini included, the CDR3 measures 14 amino acids. Germline CDR1 SQVTM, CDR2 ANQGSEA. The CDR3 is CSGVGQGTYNEHFF.

Note on this clonotype: As the CDR3 is not closed by the conserved phenylalanine or tryptophan, this likely results from a read error. The DNA is omitted, as the CDR3 cannot be located on it reliably, and the CDR3 follows TCRdb's listing. The chain is built from TRBV11-2 and TRBJ2-2; no check of the table's D call, TRBD1, against the DNA was made. Germline values: CDR1 SGHAT, CDR2 FQNNGV. From its first to its last residue, the CDR3 has 17 amino acids. The CDR3 reads CVSSLALGGANTGELFL.

This clonotype was recorded only once. Given a much more abundant clone one base away, this may be a read error. This rearrangement joins TRBV6-2 or TRBV6-3 to TRBJ2-7; D remains unclear. The CDR3 runs 12 residues. CDR1 and CDR2 (germline): MNHEY, SVGEGT. The germline V and J ends were trimmed by 5 bases and 4 bases, with 9 bases remaining between them. CDR3 nucleotides: TGTGCCAGCAGTCCGACGGAGTACGAGCAGTACTTC. As protein: CASSPTEYEQYF.

This clonotype was detected ten times or more. The V gene is TRBV29-1, the J gene TRBJ1-5, with 7 nucleotides matching TRBD1. This CDR3 has 13 residues. With V trimmed by 4 bases and J by 1 base, 1 base remained unmatched. The germline V gene encodes CDR1 SQVTM and CDR2 ANQGSEA. In nucleotides, the CDR3 is TGCAGCGTTGCAGGGGGAAGCAATCAGCCCCAGCATTTT. Protein product: CSVAGGSNQPQHF.

This chain uses TRBV12-3 or TRBV12-4 with TRBJ1-1; D perhaps matches TRBD1 (5 bases). The CDR3 consists of 14 residues. V was shortened by 7 bases and J by 5 bases, with 17 bases between the two germline ends. The CDR3 nucleotides are TGTGCCAGCACCCATTATAGGGGACCTACTGAAGCTTTCTTT. This encodes CASTHYRGPTEAFF.

Turning to this clonotype: Without the conserved terminal phenylalanine or tryptophan, this CDR3 likely stems from a read error. No DNA is shown, since the ends of the CDR3 on it are uncertain; the CDR3 is the one TCRdb lists. V gene TRBV12-3 or TRBV12-4 combines with J gene TRBJ1-6. The CDR3 length equals 12 residues, ends included. The CDR3: CASSLKNSPIHL.

Of note for this clonotype: Compared with germline, one end of the junction differs, possibly owing to a read error. The chain joins TRBV11-2 to TRBJ2-5; 8 nucleotides match TRBD1. Germline V gene sequence: CDR1 SGHAT, CDR2 FQNNGV. This CDR3 spans 16 amino acids. The CDR3: CARSLTAGGSGETQCF. For the CDR3, the DNA is TGTGCTAGAAGCTTAACAGCAGGGGGCTCGGGGGAGACCCAGTGCTTC.

This clonotype was observed at least ten times. Likely a read error: the CDR3 ends without its conserved phenylalanine or tryptophan. This rearrangement joins TRBV11-2 to TRBJ2-3, with 10 positions matching TRBD1. Germline lookup yields CDR1 SGHAT and CDR2 FQNNGV. CDR3 length: 14 amino acids. V dropped 11 bases and J dropped 4; count of bases not matched to a gene: 9. The CDR3 spells CAGSKGQGADTQYL. CDR3 sequence (DNA): TGTGCCGGTAGCAAAGGACAGGGGGCAGATACGCAGTATCTT.

Comment on this clonotype: The CDR3 does not end in the conserved phenylalanine or tryptophan, so this is likely a read error. The chain couples TRBV6-5 to TRBJ2-3; D is undetermined. Germline-derived CDR1 and CDR2 are MNHEY and SVGAGI. The CDR3 is 14 residues long. The CDR3 bases are TGCGCCAGCAGTTTATACTGGGGTACAGATACGCAGTATCTT. This sequence encodes CASSLYWGTDTQYL.

In the case of this clonotype: One junction end does not reproduce the germline sequence, and a read error may be involved. V is TRBV29-1 and J is TRBJ2-3; a weak D match, TRBD2 (6 bases). The CDR3 spans 12 residues. CDR1 is SQVTM and CDR2 is ANQGSEA in the germline V gene. CDR3 loop: CNVGQGGDTHYF. CDR3 bases: TGCAACGTTGGGCAGGGAGGCGATACGCATTATTTC.

In regard to this clonotype: This could be a read error, since a much larger clone is one nucleotide away. The chain uses TRBV20-1 and TRBJ1-5; no reliable D call. In germline, CDR1 is DFQATT, CDR2 SNEGSKA (reference sequence). This CDR3 region has 14 residues. The CDR3 region has the DNA TGCAGTGCTAGGATAGCGGGGAGCAAACAGCCCCAGCATTTT. This codes for CSARIAGSKQPQHF.

Turning to this clonotype: One end of the junction fails to match germline, which may point to a read error. V usage is TRBV5-5 and J usage is TRBJ2-1; 8 bases align to TRBD1. The V gene's germline CDR1 is SGHKS and CDR2 YYEKEE (reference sequence). The CDR3 runs to 15 residues. The CDR3 reads CASRPGQGSYNKQFF. The CDR3 nucleotides are TGTGCGAGCAGGCCTGGACAGGGTTCCTACAATAAGCAGTTCTTC.

To note about this clonotype: Compared with germline, one end of the junction differs, possibly owing to a read error. The chain is built from TRBV14 and TRBJ2-5, with TRBD2 matching 7 bases. Germline CDR1 and CDR2: SGHDN and FVKESK. The CDR3 loop spans 16 amino acids. The CDR3 DNA reads TGTGCCATCAGCCGTCGGACGGGGGGAAACCAAGAGACCCAGTACTTC. This sequence encodes CAISRRTGGNQETQYF. The whole variable domain, remainder taken from reference TRBV14 and TRBJ2-5, is EAGVTQFPSHSVIEKGQTVTLRCDPISGHDNLYWYRRVMGKEIKFLLHFVKESKQDESGMPNNRFLAERTGGTYSTLKVQPAELEDSGVYFCAISRRTGGNQETQYFGPGTRLLVL.

The chain combines TRBV28 with TRBJ1-1; D uncertain. Trimming removed 6 bases from V and 1 base from J, with 15 bases in between. Germline V gene lookup returns CDR1 MDHEN and CDR2 SYDVKM. CDR3 length: 15 residues. In DNA form, the CDR3 reads TGTGCCAGCAGGGTCTATGGCGGCCAGAACACTGAAGCTTTCTTT. Protein: CASRVYGGQNTEAFF.